This entry lists 27 T cell receptor beta chains sequenced from one sample in a study of T cell responses to AZD1222 COVID-19 vaccine. Sequencing used immunoSEQ multiplex PCR; TCRdb keeps in-frame clones, though not all of them. The sample shows about 120,000 clones, roughly nine tenths of them seen only once. Source: peripheral blood, taken on day 0 of AZD1222 vaccination. The receptor set was obtained from an adult in good health.

The genes are TRBV7-9 and TRBJ2-1; TRBD2 agrees at 14 bases. After removal of 1 base from V and 8 bases from J, the junction contained 1 base not matched to a gene. Germline V lookup: CDR1 SEHNR, CDR2 FQNEAQ (reference sequence). The CDR3 contains 15 residues. Here the CDR3 reads CASSLGGLAGDEQFF. The CDR3 DNA reads as TGTGCCAGCAGCTTAGGGGGACTAGCGGGAGATGAGCAGTTCTTC.

The chain employs TRBV9 and TRBJ1-2; the D gene is possibly TRBD1 (6 bases). CDR3 length: 13 residues. The V gene lost 3 bases and the J gene lost 7 bases, with 13 bases spanning the gap. Germline V gene data show CDR1 as SGDLS and CDR2 as YYNGEE. The CDR3 spells CASSARRGPGYTF. Written as DNA, the CDR3 is TGTGCCAGCAGCGCCCGACGGGGGCCTGGCTACACCTTC.

The V and J genes are TRBV9 and TRBJ2-3; TRBD2 matches at 16 bases. V dropped 2 bases and J dropped 4; count of bases not matched to a gene: 1. Germline V gene lookup returns CDR1 SGDLS and CDR2 YYNGEE. The CDR3 is 16 amino acids. The CDR3: CASSVGLAGGPDTQYF. The CDR3 DNA follows: TGTGCCAGCAGCGTGGGACTAGCGGGGGGGCCAGATACGCAGTATTTT.

This rearrangement joins TRBV4-3 to TRBJ1-4; D not resolved. Germline V CDR1 and CDR2: LGHNA, YSLEER. Trimming cost V 0 bases and J 1 base, with 18 bases left between them. The CDR3 consists of 19 residues. CDR3 in amino acids: CASSQDPRPGAGTNEKLFF. The DNA of the CDR3 is TGCGCCAGCAGCCAAGATCCCAGGCCCGGCGCGGGAACTAATGAAAAACTGTTTTTT.

The gene calls are TRBV30 and TRBJ2-7, with D uncertain. V was clipped by 4 bases and J by 7 bases, with 20 bases between them. Germline lookup yields CDR1 GTSNPN and CDR2 SVGIG (reference sequence). This CDR3 has 14 residues. CDR3 nucleotide sequence: TGTGCCTGGAACCCCGGCGGAGTAGGGCTTGAGCAGTACTTC. Its protein is CAWNPGGVGLEQYF.

V is TRBV6-1 and J is TRBJ2-5; 8 positions agree with TRBD1. The CDR3 totals 15 residues. J lost 4 bases, V lost 3 bases, and 7 bases had no gene match. The germline CDR1 and CDR2 sequences are MNHNS and SASEGT. In DNA form, the CDR3 reads TGTGCCAGCAGTGACGGACAGGGTAAGGGAGAGACCCAGTACTTC. Translation gives CASSDGQGKGETQYF.

The CDR3 DNA sequence: TGTGCCAGCAGGACGGGACAGGGGGATGTCGGCTACACCTTC. Amino acid sequence: CASRTGQGDVGYTF. The V call is TRBV2, the J call TRBJ1-2, with 11 positions matching TRBD1. Losses at the gene ends were 6 bases for V and 8 bases for J; bases not matched to a gene: 8. CDR3 length: 14 residues. Germline V CDR1 and CDR2: SNHLY, FYNNEI.

The gene calls are TRBV6-2 or TRBV6-3 and TRBJ2-2; D is unclear. The CDR3 is made up of 12 amino acids. Germline values: CDR1 MNHEY, CDR2 SVGEGT. The ends were cut back, 4 bases at V and 9 bases at J, with 9 bases in the middle. In DNA, the CDR3 is TGTGCCAGCAGTTCCTACCGCAGGGAGCTGTTTTTT. Amino acid sequence: CASSSYRRELFF.

The chain is built from TRBV6-5 and TRBJ1-4; D possibly corresponds to TRBD1 (6 bases). The CDR3 is 13 amino acids. V gave up 4 bases and J gave up 8 bases, with 11 bases separating them. Per germline, CDR1 MNHEY and CDR2 SVGAGI. The CDR3 loop is CASSSGVNEKLFF. CDR3 sequence (DNA): TGTGCCAGCAGTTCAGGGGTTAACGAAAAACTGTTTTTT.

This clone was observed a single time. V gene TRBV9 combines with J gene TRBJ1-6; D not resolved. This CDR3 is 14 amino acids long. V was pared by 3 bases and J by 10 bases, with 14 bases between. Germline loops: CDR1 SGDLS, CDR2 YYNGEE. The DNA of the CDR3 is TGTGCCAGCAGCGGAGGATCACGGGGATCACCCCTCCACTTT. This encodes CASSGGSRGSPLHF.

This chain uses TRBV9 with TRBJ2-1; 11 bases match TRBD2. Germline-derived CDR1 and CDR2 are SGDLS and YYNGEE. CDR3 length: 16 amino acids. V was pared by 0 bases and J by 3 bases, with 2 bases of the junction left unmatched. The CDR3 region is CASSVAGTSGYNEQFF. The CDR3 DNA reads as TGTGCCAGCAGCGTAGCTGGGACTAGCGGCTACAATGAGCAGTTCTTC.

The chain uses TRBV6-5 and TRBJ1-1; D is ambiguous. Deletions cut 2 bases from V and 6 bases from J, with 4 bases between. In germline, CDR1 is MNHEY, CDR2 SVGAGI. The CDR3 covers 11 residues. For the CDR3, the DNA is TGTGCCAGCAGTTACAAGGCTGAAGCTTTCTTT. This gives the protein CASSYKAEAFF.

The chain couples TRBV3-1 (or the pseudogene TRBV3-2) to TRBJ2-3; TRBD2 matches 13 bases. The length of the CDR3 is 19 residues. CDR1 and CDR2 (germline): LGHDT, YNNKEL (reference sequence). V lost 0 bases, J lost 6 bases, and 12 bases stayed unmatched. CDR3 in DNA: TGTGCCAGCAGCCAAGAAAGTCCCATCGGACTAGCGGGAGCGGATACGCAGTATTTT. This gives the protein CASSQESPIGLAGADTQYF.

Note on this clone: At one boundary the junction diverges from the germline segment, which might be a read error. The rearrangement joins TRBV6-5 to TRBJ2-7, with D possibly TRBD2 on 6 matching bases. Germline lookup yields CDR1 MNHEY and CDR2 SVGAGI. This CDR3 comprises 15 residues. As DNA, the CDR3 is TGTGCCAGCAGTGACTCGGACTACCGATCCTACGAGCAGTACTTC. It codes for CASSDSDYRSYEQYF.

The gene calls are TRBV24-1 and TRBJ2-5; 7 bases line up with TRBD1. The CDR3 is 15 residues long. With 1 base clipped from V and 4 bases from J, the junction kept 5 bases outside the gene matches. Germline CDR1 is KGHDR and CDR2 is SFDVKD. CDR3 sequence: CATSDLRQGGETQYF. Here the CDR3 DNA reads TGTGCCACCAGTGATTTACGACAGGGTGGAGAGACCCAGTACTTC.

The chain uses TRBV7-2 and TRBJ2-1; 15 bases fit TRBD2. Unmatched junction bases numbered 11, after V lost 0 bases and J lost 5 bases. The CDR3 loop spans 20 amino acids. Germline V gene lookup returns CDR1 SGHTA and CDR2 FQGNSA. The CDR3 is CASSLAPGLAGGPNDNEQFF. The DNA for the CDR3 is TGTGCCAGCAGCTTAGCGCCTGGACTAGCGGGAGGGCCTAACGACAATGAGCAGTTCTTC.

The chain links TRBV19 to TRBJ1-4; D not certain. This CDR3 is built from 18 residues. V was shortened by 3 bases and J by 0 bases, with 17 bases between the two germline ends. Germline values: CDR1 LNHDA, CDR2 SQIVND (reference sequence). Here the CDR3 DNA reads TGTGCCAGTAGTATGGACTTTGCGAGCTTTGCAACTAATGAAAAACTGTTTTTT. As protein: CASSMDFASFATNEKLFF.

J is TRBJ2-5 and V is TRBV7-6; D possibly corresponds to TRBD2 (5 bases). Trimming pared 10 bases from V and 1 base from J, leaving 16 bases between. Germline V lookup: CDR1 SGHVS, CDR2 FNYEAQ. This CDR3 is 14 amino acids long. The CDR3 bases are TGTGCCACTTCCCTAGGAGGAATCCAAGAGACCCAGTACTTC. This codes for CATSLGGIQETQYF. The full variable domain, in which reference TRBV7-6 and TRBJ2-5 provide the parts outside the CDR3, is GAGVSQSPRYKVTKRGQDVALRCDPISGHVSLYWYRQALGQGPEFLTYFNYEAQQDKSGLPNDRFSAERPEGSISTLTIQRTEQRDSAMYRCATSLGGIQETQYFGPGTRLLVL.

The genes are TRBV18 and TRBJ2-3; the D is unclear. Per the germline V gene, CDR1 is KGHSH and CDR2 is LQKENI. Trimming shortened V by 4 bases and J by 4 bases, and 9 bases separated the two germline ends. This CDR3 region has 13 residues. In DNA, the CDR3 is TGTGCCAGCTCACTTGGTACCCCAGATACGCAGTATTTT. Amino acids: CASSLGTPDTQYF.

A word on this clone: A read error may produce the germline difference seen at one junction end. The chain is built from TRBV3-1 (or the pseudogene TRBV3-2) and TRBJ2-5, with unresolved D. Germline loops: CDR1 LGHDT, CDR2 YNNKEL (reference sequence). The CDR3 is made up of 12 amino acids. CDR3 in amino acids: CASSQEQTEAHF. CDR3 DNA sequence: TGTGCCAGCAGCCAAGAACAGACCGAAGCCCACTTC.

The chain employs TRBV25-1 and TRBJ2-5, with a possible D match to TRBD1 (6 bases). The CDR3 extends over 14 amino acids. Germline loops: CDR1 MGHDK, CDR2 SYGVNS. The V gene lost 8 bases and the J gene lost 1 base, with 14 bases spanning the gap. The CDR3 sequence is CASVQTGAQETQYF. CDR3 in DNA: TGTGCCAGCGTTCAGACAGGAGCCCAAGAGACCCAGTACTTC.

The CDR3 is CASSPRLSLWGYTF. CDR3 DNA sequence: TGTGCCAGTAGTCCAAGACTGAGCCTATGGGGCTACACCTTC. The chain employs TRBV19 and TRBJ1-2, with D unresolved. This CDR3 has 14 residues. Germline loops: CDR1 LNHDA, CDR2 SQIVND (reference sequence). The germline V and J ends were trimmed by 5 bases and 8 bases, with 18 bases remaining between them.

The chain recombines TRBV2 with TRBJ1-4; 8 bases are shared with TRBD1. J lost 5 bases, V lost 3 bases, and 8 bases had no gene match. Germline V gene data show CDR1 as SNHLY and CDR2 as FYNNEI. This CDR3 has 16 residues. CDR3 in amino acids: CASSDRTGLRNEKLFF. The CDR3 DNA reads TGTGCCAGCAGTGATCGGACAGGGCTCCGGAATGAAAAACTGTTTTTT. The full variable domain, completed using reference TRBV2 and TRBJ1-4, is EPEVTQTPSHQVTQMGQEVILRCVPISNHLYFYWYRQILGQKVEFLVSFYNNEISEKSEIFDDQFSVERPDGSNFTLKIRSTKLEDSAMYFCASSDRTGLRNEKLFFGSGTQLSVL.

The rearrangement joins TRBV6-2 or TRBV6-3 to TRBJ2-4; 7 nucleotides match TRBD2. V lost 2 bases and J lost 4; bases outside the gene matches: 11. CDR3 length: 17 amino acids. From germline, CDR1 is MNHEY and CDR2 SVGEGT. The CDR3 protein is CASSYEAGVPTKNIQYF. CDR3 DNA sequence: TGTGCCAGCAGTTACGAGGCGGGAGTCCCCACAAAAAACATTCAGTACTTC.

The chain links TRBV6-1 to TRBJ1-2; D is possibly TRBD1 (6 bases). Deletions cut 0 bases from V and 4 bases from J, with 15 bases between. The CDR3 sequence is 16 residues long. Germline CDR1 reads MNHNS; CDR2 reads SASEGT. The CDR3: CASSEAFGGTSYGYTF. The CDR3 nucleotides read TGTGCCAGCAGTGAAGCGTTTGGCGGGACAAGCTATGGCTACACCTTC.

The chain combines TRBV21-1 with TRBJ1-1. TRBV21-1 is designated a pseudogene. This CDR3 is 14 amino acids long. DNA for the CDR3: TGTGCCAGCAGCCCTCTGGGGAAGGACACTGAAGCTTTCTTT. Protein product: CASSPLGKDTEAFF.

This clone was detected only once. This chain uses TRBV4-1 with TRBJ2-7; 8 bases match TRBD1. V lost 4 bases and J lost 2; bases outside the gene matches: 13. The length of the CDR3 is 17 residues. From germline, CDR1 is MGHRA and CDR2 YSYEKL. The CDR3 DNA follows: TGCGCCAGCAGCCCTTGGACAGGGAGTCGTTCCACCTACGAGCAGTACTTC. Translating gives CASSPWTGSRSTYEQYF.